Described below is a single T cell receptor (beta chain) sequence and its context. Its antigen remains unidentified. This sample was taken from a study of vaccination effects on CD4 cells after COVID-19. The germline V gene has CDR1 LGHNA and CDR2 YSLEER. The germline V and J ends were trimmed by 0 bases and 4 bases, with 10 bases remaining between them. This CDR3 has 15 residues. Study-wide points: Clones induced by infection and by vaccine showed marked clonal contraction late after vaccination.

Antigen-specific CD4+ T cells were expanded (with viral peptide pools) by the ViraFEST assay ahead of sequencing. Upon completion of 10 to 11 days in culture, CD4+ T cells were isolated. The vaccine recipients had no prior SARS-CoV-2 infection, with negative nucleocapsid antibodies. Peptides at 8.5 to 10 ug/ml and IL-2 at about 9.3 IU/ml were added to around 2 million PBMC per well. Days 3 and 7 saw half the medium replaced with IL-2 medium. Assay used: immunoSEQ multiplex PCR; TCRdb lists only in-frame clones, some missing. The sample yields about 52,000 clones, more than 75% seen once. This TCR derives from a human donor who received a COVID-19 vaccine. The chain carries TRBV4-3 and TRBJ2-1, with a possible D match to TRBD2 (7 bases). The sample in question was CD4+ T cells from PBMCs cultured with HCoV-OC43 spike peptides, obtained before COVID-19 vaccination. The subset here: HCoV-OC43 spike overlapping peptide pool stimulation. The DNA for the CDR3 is TGCGCCAGCAGCCAAGAGGGGGGGGCTTACAATGAGCAGTTCTTC. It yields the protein CASSQEGGAYNEQFF.